This TCR beta chain was sequenced in a study of blood T cells in healthy people across ages. Study findings and constraints: Naive CD4+ cells and diversity were both higher in long-lived donors than in aged donors.

Primers used in a second PCR of about 6 to 12 cycles were a sample-barcoded 5' primer and a J-beta primer mix. TCRdb re-derived calls from the 5' RACE reads in MiXCR, one entry per CDR3 protein. The repertoire has about 1.6 million distinct CDR3 sequences, roughly 30% of them found once; the top ten carry around 10%. With 5 bases clipped from V and 7 bases from J, the junction kept 6 bases outside the gene matches. Looked up from germline, CDR1 is LNHNV and CDR2 is YYDKDF (reference sequence). The CDR3 spans 15 residues. This clonotype has more than one count but fewer than ten. The antigen is undetermined.

The sequencing sample was made of blood. The chain uses TRBV15 and TRBJ2-1; 12 nucleotides agree with TRBD1. The source is a woman in her 30s in good health. The CDR3 DNA follows: TGTGCCACCAGCGGGGGACAGGGGGCTTCGAATGAGCAGTTCTTC. Translating it yields CATSGGQGASNEQFF.